This T cell receptor (beta chain) was sequenced in a study of human T cells and chemical hapten exposure. Study-wide results and limits: Since the donors had alopecia, their immune response may not be the same as that of healthy people.

The time point is: patch test 2, 6 weeks after DPC sensitization. The sample's treatment: therapeutic diphenylcyclopropenone sensitization with weekly scalp DPC. Germline V gene lookup returns CDR1 WSHSY and CDR2 SAAADI. The CDR3 spans 17 residues. Trimming cost V 8 bases and J 3 bases; bases outside gene matches: 16. What the library attached to individual cDNA molecules were unique molecular identifiers. One entry per CDR3 protein, called by TCRdb with MiXCR from the RACE reads. The sample lists more than 110,000 distinct CDR3 sequences; approximately 12% were seen once. This clonotype was counted between two and nine times. Its specificity is not known.

The J gene is TRBJ1-1, the V gene TRBV10-2; 9 bases are a match to TRBD1. The clonotype comes from a woman aged 45-65 years with alopecia areata. Some clones in this sample may be carry-over from other donors' samples. Specimen: whole blood, collected in connection with sensitization to the hapten diphenylcyclopropenone (DPC). CDR3 coding DNA: TGCGCCAGCCGAGCCCACACAGGGGGCAGGGAGTACACTGAAGCTTTCTTT. It translates to CASRAHTGGREYTEAFF.